This TCR beta chain was sequenced during a study of blood T cell repertoires in COVID-19. This CDR3 is 17 amino acids long. Trimming at V came to 3 bases and at J to 3 bases, leaving 13 bases not matched to a gene. Germline V gene sequence: CDR1 LNHNV, CDR2 YYDKDF (reference sequence). Assay: immunoSEQ multiplex PCR; the TCRdb copy retains only in-frame clones and omits some. In the table there are about 170,000 clones, around four fifths of which are singletons. The chain carries TRBV15 and TRBJ2-7, with 8 nucleotides matching TRBD2. The clonotype was recovered from a woman between 50 and 59 years old in a cohort exposed to, infected with or recovered from COVID-19 (not recorded which). Source material: PBMCs or T cells enriched from blood (not recorded which). The CDR3, as DNA: TGTGCCACCAGCAGGGAACCGACGGGACTAGGGCTCTACGAGCAGTACTTC. It yields the protein CATSREPTGLGLYEQYF.